A selection of T cell receptor beta chains follows, all from one sample in a study of OX40 agonist ivuxolimab in advanced cancers. Profiling relied on immunoSEQ multiplex PCR, and the TCRdb table lists in-frame clones only, not all of them. Of some 7,900 clones listed, approximately 72% were seen once; the top ten hold roughly 18%. The sample was CD4+ or CD8+ T cells sorted from blood, taken in a trial of the OX40 agonist ivuxolimab. Receptors originate from an adult with an advanced solid tumor such as melanoma, head and neck, liver or kidney cancer. The CDR3 runs from the conserved cysteine through the conserved F or W. D genes are given only for firm matches. The size entry is marked missing in some rows and otherwise reads once, few, many or a size class.

V gene: TRBV6-6; J gene: TRBJ1-5; D gene: -; clone size: few; CDR3 protein: CASRRTASNQPQHF; CDR3 DNA: TGTGCCAGCAGACGGACAGCGAGCAATCAGCCCCAGCATTTT
V gene: TRBV14; J gene: TRBJ1-1; D gene: TRBD1; clone size: -; CDR3 protein: CASSQWGQGNTEAFF; CDR3 DNA: TGTGCCAGCAGCCAATGGGGACAGGGTAACACTGAAGCTTTCTTT
V gene: TRBV11-2; J gene: TRBJ2-7; D gene: -; clone size: -; CDR3 protein: CASSLLFQEQYF; CDR3 DNA: TGTGCCAGCAGCTTGCTGTTTCAGGAGCAGTACTTC
V gene: TRBV19; J gene: TRBJ2-7; D gene: -; clone size: -; CDR3 protein: CASSGGSTYEQYF; CDR3 DNA: TGTGCCAGTAGTGGAGGCAGCACCTACGAGCAGTACTTC
V gene: TRBV6-1; J gene: TRBJ1-5; D gene: -; clone size: medium-sized; CDR3 protein: CASRRTASNQPQHF; CDR3 DNA: TGTGCCAGCAGACGGACAGCGAGCAATCAGCCCCAGCATTTT
V gene: TRBV19; J gene: TRBJ2-5; D gene: TRBD2; clone size: -; CDR3 protein: CASSLAGGPRETQYF; CDR3 DNA: TGTGCCAGTAGCCTCGCGGGGGGGCCTCGAGAGACCCAGTACTTC
V gene: TRBV9; J gene: TRBJ2-1; D gene: -; clone size: few; CDR3 protein: CASSPRTGVSEQFF; CDR3 DNA: TGTGCCAGCAGCCCGCGCACGGGGGTGAGTGAGCAGTTCTTC
V gene: TRBV12-5; J gene: TRBJ1-6; D gene: -; clone size: once; CDR3 protein: CASGLKDNSPLHF; CDR3 DNA: TGTGCTAGTGGTTTGAAGGATAATTCACCCCTCCACTTT
V gene: TRBV7-2; J gene: TRBJ2-1; D gene: TRBD2; clone size: -; CDR3 protein: CASSLEAGGSYNEQFF; CDR3 DNA: TGTGCCAGCAGCTTAGAAGCGGGGGGGTCCTACAATGAGCAGTTCTTC
V gene: TRBV4-1; J gene: TRBJ1-1; D gene: -; clone size: -; CDR3 protein: CASSHPKMGDTDARGKAFF; CDR3 DNA: TGCGCCAGCAGCCACCCAAAAATGGGGGACACGGACGCTAGGGGTAAAGCTTTCTTT
V gene: TRBV25-1; J gene: TRBJ2-3; D gene: -; clone size: -; CDR3 protein: CASSDSRDRRSTDTQYF; CDR3 DNA: TGTGCCAGCAGTGATAGCCGGGACCGGCGGAGCACAGATACGCAGTATTTT
V gene: TRBV5-8; J gene: TRBJ1-3; D gene: TRBD1; clone size: once; CDR3 protein: CASGNRGHSGNTIYF; CDR3 DNA: TGTGCCAGCGGCAACAGGGGGCACTCTGGAAACACCATATATTTT
V gene: TRBV7-6; J gene: TRBJ2-1; D gene: -; clone size: medium-sized; CDR3 protein: CASSLTYNEQFF; CDR3 DNA: TGTGCCAGCAGCTTAACGTACAATGAGCAGTTCTTC
V gene: TRBV4-1; J gene: TRBJ2-7; D gene: TRBD2; clone size: once; CDR3 protein: CASSLLTQRAGDPYEQYF; CDR3 DNA: TGCGCCAGCAGCCTCCTTACCCAACGGGCGGGGGACCCTTACGAGCAGTACTTC
V gene: TRBV25-1; J gene: TRBJ1-1; D gene: -; clone size: -; CDR3 protein: CASSRGGYTEAFF; CDR3 DNA: TGTGCCAGCAGCCGGGGGGGCTATACTGAAGCTTTCTTT
V gene: TRBV5-6; J gene: TRBJ2-5; D gene: -; clone size: -; CDR3 protein: CASSLGGPQYF; CDR3 DNA: TGTGCCAGCAGCCTAGGGGGTCCTCAGTACTTC
V gene: TRBV7-9; J gene: TRBJ2-7; D gene: TRBD1; clone size: -; CDR3 protein: CASSLGGTGDEQYF; CDR3 DNA: TGTGCCAGCAGCTTAGGGGGGACAGGGGACGAGCAGTACTTC
V gene: TRBV2; J gene: TRBJ2-1; D gene: -; clone size: -; CDR3 protein: CASGGRDNEQFF; CDR3 DNA: TGTGCCAGCGGGGGTAGGGACAATGAGCAGTTCTTC
V gene: TRBV9; J gene: TRBJ1-5; D gene: -; clone size: -; CDR3 protein: CASSPRGGNQPQHF; CDR3 DNA: TGTGCCAGCAGCCCTAGGGGGGGGAATCAGCCCCAGCATTTT
V gene: TRBV9; J gene: TRBJ2-1; D gene: -; clone size: -; CDR3 protein: CASSSQGGGGYNEQFF; CDR3 DNA: TGTGCCAGCAGCTCCCAGGGGGGGGGCGGCTACAATGAGCAGTTCTTC
V gene: TRBV4-2; J gene: TRBJ1-1; D gene: -; clone size: -; CDR3 protein: CASSQERLNTEAFF; CDR3 DNA: TGTGCCAGCAGCCAAGAGCGACTGAACACTGAAGCTTTCTTT
V gene: TRBV6-6; J gene: TRBJ1-4; D gene: -; clone size: once; CDR3 protein: CASSYWREVNEKLFF; CDR3 DNA: TGTGCCAGCAGTTACTGGAGGGAGGTTAATGAAAAACTGTTTTTT
V gene: TRBV9; J gene: TRBJ2-7; D gene: -; clone size: -; CDR3 protein: CASSNKPGLGNAEQYF; CDR3 DNA: TGTGCCAGCAGCAATAAACCGGGACTGGGTAACGCCGAGCAGTACTTC
V gene: TRBV15; J gene: TRBJ1-4; D gene: -; clone size: -; CDR3 protein: CATSRDLSLTATNEKLFF; CDR3 DNA: TGTGCCACCAGCAGAGATCTTTCCTTGACAGCAACTAATGAAAAACTGTTTTTT
V gene: TRBV27; J gene: TRBJ1-5; D gene: -; clone size: -; CDR3 protein: CASSRSGSNQPQHF; CDR3 DNA: TGTGCCAGCAGTCGATCGGGGTCCAATCAGCCCCAGCATTTT
V gene: TRBV2; J gene: TRBJ1-1; D gene: -; clone size: -; CDR3 protein: CASFHQREAFF; CDR3 DNA: TGTGCCAGCTTCCACCAAAGGGAAGCTTTCTTT
V gene: TRBV4-3; J gene: TRBJ1-4; D gene: -; clone size: -; CDR3 protein: CASSQDRGVGEKLFF; CDR3 DNA: TGCGCCAGCAGCCAAGATCGGGGGGTTGGTGAAAAACTGTTTTTT
V gene: TRBV5-4; J gene: TRBJ1-1; D gene: -; clone size: -; CDR3 protein: CASSDAREFEAFF; CDR3 DNA: TGTGCCAGCAGCGACGCTCGGGAGTTTGAAGCTTTCTTT
V gene: TRBV9; J gene: TRBJ2-3; D gene: -; clone size: few; CDR3 protein: CASSVGGAETDTQYF; CDR3 DNA: TGTGCCAGCAGCGTAGGGGGGGCCGAAACAGATACGCAGTATTTT
V gene: TRBV14; J gene: TRBJ2-2; D gene: -; clone size: -; CDR3 protein: CASSQDSPPGELFF; CDR3 DNA: TGTGCCAGCAGCCAAGATTCACCCCCCGGGGAGCTGTTTTTT
V gene: TRBV6-1; J gene: TRBJ2-1; D gene: -; clone size: few; CDR3 protein: CASSDVEWAYNEQFF; CDR3 DNA: TGTGCCAGCAGTGACGTGGAGTGGGCCTACAATGAGCAGTTCTTC
V gene: TRBV9; J gene: TRBJ2-5; D gene: -; clone size: -; CDR3 protein: CASSVGTGALETQYF; CDR3 DNA: TGTGCCAGCAGCGTAGGGACGGGGGCGTTGGAGACCCAGTACTTC
V gene: TRBV9; J gene: TRBJ1-2; D gene: -; clone size: few; CDR3 protein: CASSERTDMKRANYGYTF; CDR3 DNA: TGTGCCAGCAGCGAGAGGACAGACATGAAGAGGGCTAACTATGGCTACACCTTC
V gene: TRBV6-5; J gene: TRBJ1-2; D gene: -; clone size: -; CDR3 protein: CASSYSRTETPYGYTF; CDR3 DNA: TGTGCCAGCAGTTACTCGCGGACAGAAACACCCTATGGCTACACCTTC
V gene: TRBV27; J gene: TRBJ1-2; D gene: -; clone size: few; CDR3 protein: CASSKKLARNYGYTF; CDR3 DNA: TGTGCCAGCAGCAAGAAGTTAGCCAGGAACTATGGCTACACCTTC
V gene: TRBV2; J gene: TRBJ2-5; D gene: TRBD1; clone size: -; CDR3 protein: CASSSPPSTGEETQYF; CDR3 DNA: TGTGCCAGCAGCTCCCCCCCGAGTACAGGGGAAGAGACCCAGTACTTC
V gene: TRBV4-1; J gene: TRBJ2-7; D gene: -; clone size: -; CDR3 protein: CASSQDGQGAYEQYF; CDR3 DNA: TGCGCCAGCAGCCAAGATGGCCAGGGAGCCTACGAGCAGTACTTC
V gene: TRBV9; J gene: TRBJ2-5; D gene: -; clone size: -; CDR3 protein: CASSLTREETQYF; CDR3 DNA: TGTGCCAGCAGTTTGACCCGGGAGGAGACCCAGTACTTC
V gene: TRBV11-2; J gene: TRBJ2-7; D gene: -; clone size: medium-sized; CDR3 protein: CASSLVFGVGAYEQYF; CDR3 DNA: TGTGCCAGCAGCTTAGTGTTCGGGGTGGGGGCCTACGAGCAGTACTTC
V gene: TRBV4-1; J gene: TRBJ2-5; D gene: -; clone size: -; CDR3 protein: CASSQILLVQETQYF; CDR3 DNA: TGCGCCAGCAGCCAAATCCTACTAGTACAGGAGACCCAGTACTTC
V gene: TRBV7-8; J gene: TRBJ2-6; D gene: -; clone size: -; CDR3 protein: CASSPRYYPQSRANVLTF; CDR3 DNA: TGTGCCAGCAGCCCCAGGTATTACCCACAAAGTCGGGCCAACGTCCTGACTTTC
V gene: TRBV15; J gene: TRBJ2-5; D gene: TRBD1; clone size: -; CDR3 protein: CATSRDLIRGPGETQYF; CDR3 DNA: TGTGCCACCAGCAGAGATTTGATCAGGGGGCCTGGGGAGACCCAGTACTTC
V gene: TRBV4-1; J gene: TRBJ2-1; D gene: TRBD2; clone size: -; CDR3 protein: CASSHLLNSGGLRGHHNEQFF; CDR3 DNA: TGCGCCAGCAGCCACTTGCTAAATAGCGGGGGGCTGCGCGGTCATCACAATGAGCAGTTCTTC
V gene: TRBV5-3; J gene: TRBJ1-4; D gene: TRBD1; clone size: -; CDR3 protein: CASSSPGQPNEKLFF; CDR3 DNA: TGTGCCAGCAGCTCCCCGGGACAGCCTAATGAAAAACTGTTTTTT
V gene: TRBV6-6; J gene: TRBJ2-2; D gene: -; clone size: -; CDR3 protein: CASSVTATNTGELFF; CDR3 DNA: TGTGCCAGCAGCGTAACGGCTACGAACACCGGGGAGCTGTTTTTT
V gene: TRBV9; J gene: TRBJ2-7; D gene: -; clone size: once; CDR3 protein: CASSPGSEQYF; CDR3 DNA: TGTGCCAGCAGCCCAGGGAGCGAGCAGTACTTC
V gene: TRBV6-4; J gene: TRBJ2-3; D gene: TRBD2; clone size: -; CDR3 protein: CASSEGGGETDTQYF; CDR3 DNA: TGTGCCAGCAGTGAAGGCGGGGGGGAAACAGATACGCAGTATTTT
V gene: TRBV4-1; J gene: TRBJ2-2; D gene: TRBD2; clone size: -; CDR3 protein: CASSYKSGGPSNTGELFF; CDR3 DNA: TGCGCCAGCAGCTATAAAAGCGGGGGGCCTTCGAACACCGGGGAGCTGTTTTTT
V gene: TRBV4-2; J gene: TRBJ1-1; D gene: -; clone size: -; CDR3 protein: CASMIKGGPEAFF; CDR3 DNA: TGTGCCAGCATGATCAAAGGGGGGCCTGAAGCTTTCTTT
V gene: TRBV7-9; J gene: TRBJ2-5; D gene: TRBD1; clone size: -; CDR3 protein: CASHSETGGMETQYF; CDR3 DNA: TGTGCCAGCCATTCCGAGACAGGGGGCATGGAGACCCAGTACTTC
V gene: TRBV7-9; J gene: TRBJ1-1; D gene: -; clone size: -; CDR3 protein: CASITVTNTEAFF; CDR3 DNA: TGTGCCAGCATAACGGTTACGAACACTGAAGCTTTCTTT
V gene: TRBV19; J gene: TRBJ1-4; D gene: TRBD1; clone size: -; CDR3 protein: CASSRGGFQEKLFF; CDR3 DNA: TGTGCCAGTAGTAGAGGGGGCTTTCAGGAAAAACTGTTTTTT
V gene: TRBV6-4; J gene: TRBJ2-3; D gene: -; clone size: medium-sized; CDR3 protein: CASSDGGASTDTQYF; CDR3 DNA: TGTGCCAGCAGTGACGGGGGGGCTAGCACAGATACGCAGTATTTT
V gene: TRBV5-1; J gene: TRBJ2-1; D gene: -; clone size: -; CDR3 protein: CASSLSSYNEQFF; CDR3 DNA: TGCGCCAGCAGCCTGAGCTCCTACAATGAGCAGTTCTTC
V gene: TRBV5-1; J gene: TRBJ2-3; D gene: -; clone size: -; CDR3 protein: CASSWWSTADTQYF; CDR3 DNA: TGCGCCAGCAGCTGGTGGTCCACGGCAGATACGCAGTATTTT